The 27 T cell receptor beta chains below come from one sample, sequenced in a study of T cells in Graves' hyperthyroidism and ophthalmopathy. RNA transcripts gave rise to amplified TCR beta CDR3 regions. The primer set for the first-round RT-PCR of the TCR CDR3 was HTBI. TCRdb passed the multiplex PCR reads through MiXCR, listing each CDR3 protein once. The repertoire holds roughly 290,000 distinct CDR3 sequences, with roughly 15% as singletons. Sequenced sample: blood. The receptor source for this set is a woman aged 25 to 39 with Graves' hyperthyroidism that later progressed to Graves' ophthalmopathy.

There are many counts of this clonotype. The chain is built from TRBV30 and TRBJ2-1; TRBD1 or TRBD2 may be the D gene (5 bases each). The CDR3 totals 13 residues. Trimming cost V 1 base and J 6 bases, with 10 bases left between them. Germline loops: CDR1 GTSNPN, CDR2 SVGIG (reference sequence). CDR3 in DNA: TGTGCCTGGAGTGGGGGGTTCAGCAATGAGCAGTTCTTC. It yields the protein CAWSGGFSNEQFF.

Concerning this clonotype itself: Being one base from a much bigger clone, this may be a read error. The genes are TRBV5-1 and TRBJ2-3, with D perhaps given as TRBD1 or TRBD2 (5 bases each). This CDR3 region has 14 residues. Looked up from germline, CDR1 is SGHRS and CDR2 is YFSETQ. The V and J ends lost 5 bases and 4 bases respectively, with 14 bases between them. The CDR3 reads CASRFGGKADTQYF. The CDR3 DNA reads TGCGCCAGCAGGTTTGGGGGAAAGGCAGATACGCAGTATTTT. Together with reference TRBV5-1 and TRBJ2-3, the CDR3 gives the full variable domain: KAGVTQTPRYLIKTRGQQVTLSCSPISGHRSVSWYQQTPGQGLQFLFEYFSETQRNKGNFPGRFSGRQFSNSRSEMNVSTLELGDSALYLCASRFGGKADTQYFGPGTRLTVL.

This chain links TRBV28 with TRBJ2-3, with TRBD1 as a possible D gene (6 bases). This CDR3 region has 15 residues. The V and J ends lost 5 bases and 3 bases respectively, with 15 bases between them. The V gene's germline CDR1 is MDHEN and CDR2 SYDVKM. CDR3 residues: CASSITGKMTDTQYF. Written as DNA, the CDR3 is TGTGCCAGCAGTATTACAGGGAAGATGACAGATACGCAGTATTTT.

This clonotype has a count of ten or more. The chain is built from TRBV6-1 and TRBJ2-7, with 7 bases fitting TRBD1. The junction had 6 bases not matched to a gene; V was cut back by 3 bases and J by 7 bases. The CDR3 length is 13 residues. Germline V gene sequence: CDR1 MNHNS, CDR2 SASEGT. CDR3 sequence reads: CASSDRQGWEQYF. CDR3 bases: TGTGCCAGCAGTGACAGACAGGGTTGGGAGCAGTACTTC.

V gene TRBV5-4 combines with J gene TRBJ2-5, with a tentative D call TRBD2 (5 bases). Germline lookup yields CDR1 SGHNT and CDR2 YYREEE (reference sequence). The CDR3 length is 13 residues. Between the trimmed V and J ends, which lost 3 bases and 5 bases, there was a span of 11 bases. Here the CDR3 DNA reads TGTGCCAGCAGCTCCACTAGTGCGGAGACCCAGTACTTC. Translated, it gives CASSSTSAETQYF.

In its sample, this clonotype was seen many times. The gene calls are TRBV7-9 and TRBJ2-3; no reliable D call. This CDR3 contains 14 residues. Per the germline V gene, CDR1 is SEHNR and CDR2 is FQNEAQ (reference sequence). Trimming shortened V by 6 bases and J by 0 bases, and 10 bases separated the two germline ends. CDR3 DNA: TGTGCCAGCAGTTTGGCGGATAGCACAGATACGCAGTATTTT. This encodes CASSLADSTDTQYF.

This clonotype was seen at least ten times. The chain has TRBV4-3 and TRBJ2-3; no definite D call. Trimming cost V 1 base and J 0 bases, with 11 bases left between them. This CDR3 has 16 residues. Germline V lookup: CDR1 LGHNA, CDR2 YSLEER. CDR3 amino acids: CASSQGSSPSTDTQYF. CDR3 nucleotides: TGCGCCAGCAGCCAAGGGTCGTCCCCTAGCACAGATACGCAGTATTTT.

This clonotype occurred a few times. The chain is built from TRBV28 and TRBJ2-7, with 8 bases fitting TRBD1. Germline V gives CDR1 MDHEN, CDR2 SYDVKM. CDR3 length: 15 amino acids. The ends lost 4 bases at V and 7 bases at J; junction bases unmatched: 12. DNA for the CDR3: TGTGCCAGCAGTTCCGCGGACAGGCGGACAGGGGAGCAGTACTTC. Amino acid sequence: CASSSADRRTGEQYF.

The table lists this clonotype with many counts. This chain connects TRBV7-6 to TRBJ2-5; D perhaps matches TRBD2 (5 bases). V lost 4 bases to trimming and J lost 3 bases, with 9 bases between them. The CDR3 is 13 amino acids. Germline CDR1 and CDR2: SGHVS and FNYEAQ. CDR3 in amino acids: CASSSPSKETQYF. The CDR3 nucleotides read TGTGCCAGCAGCTCCCCTAGCAAAGAGACCCAGTACTTC.

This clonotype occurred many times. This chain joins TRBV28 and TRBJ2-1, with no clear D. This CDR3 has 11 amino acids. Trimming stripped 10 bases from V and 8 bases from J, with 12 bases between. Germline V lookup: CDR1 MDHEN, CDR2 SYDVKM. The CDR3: CATSSADEQFF. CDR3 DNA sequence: TGTGCCACGTCTTCCGCCGATGAGCAGTTCTTC.

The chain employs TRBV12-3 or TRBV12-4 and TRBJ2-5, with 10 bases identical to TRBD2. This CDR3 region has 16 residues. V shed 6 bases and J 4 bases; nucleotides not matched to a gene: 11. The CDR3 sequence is CASRGRSGRGGETQYF. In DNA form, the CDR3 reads TGTGCCAGCAGGGGGAGAAGCGGGAGGGGGGGAGAGACCCAGTACTTC.

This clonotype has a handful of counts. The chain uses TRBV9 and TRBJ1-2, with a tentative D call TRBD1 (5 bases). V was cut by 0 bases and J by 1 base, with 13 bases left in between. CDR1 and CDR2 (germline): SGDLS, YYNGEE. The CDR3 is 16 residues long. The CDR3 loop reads CASSVATGTHNYGYTF. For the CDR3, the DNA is TGTGCCAGCAGCGTAGCAACCGGGACCCATAACTATGGCTACACCTTC.

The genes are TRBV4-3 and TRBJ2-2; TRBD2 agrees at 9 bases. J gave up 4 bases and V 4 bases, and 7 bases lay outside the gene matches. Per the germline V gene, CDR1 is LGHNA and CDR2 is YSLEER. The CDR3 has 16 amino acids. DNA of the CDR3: TGCGCCAGCAGCCCCGTAGCGGGAGTGCTCACCGGGGAGCTGTTTTTT. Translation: CASSPVAGVLTGELFF.

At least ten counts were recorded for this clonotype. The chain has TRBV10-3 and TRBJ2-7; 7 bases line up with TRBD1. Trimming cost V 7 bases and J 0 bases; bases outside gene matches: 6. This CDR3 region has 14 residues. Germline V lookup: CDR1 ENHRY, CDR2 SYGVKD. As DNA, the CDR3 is TGTGCCATCACCGGGACAGAGAGCTCCTACGAGCAGTACTTC. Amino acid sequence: CAITGTESSYEQYF.

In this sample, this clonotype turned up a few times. In DNA, the CDR3 is TGTGCCAGTAGTCCCACCGGGACTTTCGGGGGGGAGATGAACACTGAAGCTTTCTTT. Its protein product is CASSPTGTFGGEMNTEAFF. The chain links TRBV19 to TRBJ1-1; possibly TRBD1 for D (5 bases). Trimming left V 5 bases short and J 0 bases short, with 25 bases between. Germline V lookup: CDR1 LNHDA, CDR2 SQIVND (reference sequence). The CDR3 loop spans 19 amino acids.

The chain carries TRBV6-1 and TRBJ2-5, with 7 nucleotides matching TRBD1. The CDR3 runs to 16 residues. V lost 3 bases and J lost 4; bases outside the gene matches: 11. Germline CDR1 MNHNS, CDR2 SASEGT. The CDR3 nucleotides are TGTGCCAGCAGTGATCCCACAGGGGTGGAGCGAGAGACCCAGTACTTC. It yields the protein CASSDPTGVERETQYF.

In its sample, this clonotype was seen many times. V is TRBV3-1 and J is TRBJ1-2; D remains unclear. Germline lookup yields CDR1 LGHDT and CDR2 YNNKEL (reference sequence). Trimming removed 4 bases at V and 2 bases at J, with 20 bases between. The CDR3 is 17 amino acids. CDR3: CASSPRTVPFPNYGYTF. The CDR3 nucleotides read TGTGCCAGCAGCCCGCGGACCGTCCCTTTCCCCAACTATGGCTACACCTTC.

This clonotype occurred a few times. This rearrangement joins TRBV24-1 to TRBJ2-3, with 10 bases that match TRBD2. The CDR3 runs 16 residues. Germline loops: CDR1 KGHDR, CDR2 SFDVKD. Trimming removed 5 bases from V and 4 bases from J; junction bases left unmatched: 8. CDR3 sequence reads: CATSAGTSVFSDTQYF. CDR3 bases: TGTGCCACCAGTGCCGGGACTAGCGTTTTTTCAGATACGCAGTATTTT.

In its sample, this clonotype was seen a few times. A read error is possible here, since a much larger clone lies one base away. The CDR3 nucleotides read TGTGCCAGCAGCGCCCATCTAAGAGAGCAGTACTTC. Its protein product is CASSAHLREQYF. This chain uses TRBV7-2 with TRBJ2-7; D gene ambiguous. The CDR3 totals 12 residues. The V end lost 5 bases, the J end lost 7 bases, and 12 bases lay between the germline ends. Germline V gene data show CDR1 as SGHTA and CDR2 as FQGNSA.

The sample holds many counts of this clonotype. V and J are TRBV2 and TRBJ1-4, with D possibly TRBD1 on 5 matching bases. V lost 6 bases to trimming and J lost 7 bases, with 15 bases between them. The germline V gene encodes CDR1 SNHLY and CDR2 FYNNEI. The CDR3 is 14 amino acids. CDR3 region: CASRETASLEKLFF. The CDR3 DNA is TGTGCCAGCAGAGAGACAGCTAGCCTTGAAAAACTGTTTTTT.

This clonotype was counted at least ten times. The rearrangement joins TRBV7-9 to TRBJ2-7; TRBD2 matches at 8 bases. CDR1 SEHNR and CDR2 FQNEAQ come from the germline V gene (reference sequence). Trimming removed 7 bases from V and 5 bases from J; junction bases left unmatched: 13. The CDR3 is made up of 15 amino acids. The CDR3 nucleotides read TGTGCCAGCATAAGCGGGAGCCCCCTTAGCCACGAGCAGTACTTC. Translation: CASISGSPLSHEQYF.

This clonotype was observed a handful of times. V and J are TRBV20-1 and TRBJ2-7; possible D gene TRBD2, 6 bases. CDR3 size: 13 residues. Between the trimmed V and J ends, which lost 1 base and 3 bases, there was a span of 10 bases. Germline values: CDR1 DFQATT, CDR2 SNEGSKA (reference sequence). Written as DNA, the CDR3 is TGCAGTGCTAGAGGGGACTTACTCTACGAGCAGTACTTC. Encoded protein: CSARGDLLYEQYF.

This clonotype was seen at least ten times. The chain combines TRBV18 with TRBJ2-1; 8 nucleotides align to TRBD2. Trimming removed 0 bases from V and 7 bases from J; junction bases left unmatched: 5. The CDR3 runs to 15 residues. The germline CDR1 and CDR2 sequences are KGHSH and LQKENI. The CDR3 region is CASSPPFSGINEQFF. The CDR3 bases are TGTGCCAGCTCACCACCGTTTAGCGGGATAAATGAGCAGTTCTTC.

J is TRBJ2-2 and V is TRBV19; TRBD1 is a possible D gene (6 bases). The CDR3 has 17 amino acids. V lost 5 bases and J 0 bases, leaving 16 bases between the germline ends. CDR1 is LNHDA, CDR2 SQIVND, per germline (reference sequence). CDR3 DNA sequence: TGTGCCAGTAGTGCCATCCTAGACAGGTCGAACACCGGGGAGCTGTTTTTT. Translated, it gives CASSAILDRSNTGELFF.

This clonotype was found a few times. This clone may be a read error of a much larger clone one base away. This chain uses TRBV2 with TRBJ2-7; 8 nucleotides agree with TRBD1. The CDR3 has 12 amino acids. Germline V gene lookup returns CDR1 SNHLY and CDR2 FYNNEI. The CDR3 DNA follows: TGTACCAGCCTGGACAGGGCCTACGAGCAGTACTTC. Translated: CTSLDRAYEQYF. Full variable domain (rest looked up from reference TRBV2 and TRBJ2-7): EPEVTQTPSHQVTQMGQEVILRCVPISNHLYFYWYRQILGQKVEFLVSFYNNEISEKSEIFDDQFSVERPDGSNFTLKIRSTKLEDSAMYFCTSLDRAYEQYFGPGTRLTVT.

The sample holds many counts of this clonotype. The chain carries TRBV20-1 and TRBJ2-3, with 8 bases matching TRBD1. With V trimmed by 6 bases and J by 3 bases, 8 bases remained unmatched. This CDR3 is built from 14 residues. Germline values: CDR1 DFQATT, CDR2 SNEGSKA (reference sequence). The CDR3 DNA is TGCAGTGCCCCGGACAGGGTTGTGACAGATACGCAGTATTTT. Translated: CSAPDRVVTDTQYF.

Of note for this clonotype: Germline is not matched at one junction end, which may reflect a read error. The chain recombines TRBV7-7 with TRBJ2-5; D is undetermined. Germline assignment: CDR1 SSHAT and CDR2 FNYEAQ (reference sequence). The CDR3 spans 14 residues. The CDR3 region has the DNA TGTGCTAGCACCCCATCCGGTCTTGCGGAGACCCAGTACTTC. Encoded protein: CASTPSGLAETQYF.